Below are 30 T cell receptor beta chains sequenced from a single sample in a study of blood T cell repertoires in COVID-19. Here immunoSEQ multiplex PCR was the method, and the copy in TCRdb shows in-frame clones only, minus some. This table holds roughly 150,000 clones, around 82% found once. Input material: peripheral blood. The receptor source for this set is a man in his 60s with acute or convalescent COVID-19.

DNA for the CDR3: TGCGCCAGCAGCTTAGGAGCGGGAGGGCCCACAGATACGCAGTATTTT. Its translation: CASSLGAGGPTDTQYF. This chain connects TRBV5-1 to TRBJ2-3; 10 bases line up with TRBD2. V lost 2 bases and J lost 2; bases outside the gene matches: 5. This CDR3 comprises 16 residues. CDR1 and CDR2 (germline): SGHRS, YFSETQ.

This sequence joins TRBV20-1 and TRBJ1-1; D gene ambiguous. The V gene lost 6 bases and the J gene lost 7 bases, with 12 bases spanning the gap. This CDR3 region has 11 residues. Germline loops: CDR1 DFQATT, CDR2 SNEGSKA (reference sequence). The CDR3, as DNA: TGCAGTGCCGGGGAGGTCGGTGAAGCTTTCTTT. Translation gives CSAGEVGEAFF.

The rearrangement uses TRBV7-9 and TRBJ2-7; D is perhaps TRBD2 (6 bases). V was clipped by 3 bases and J by 1 base, with 13 bases between them. This CDR3 contains 15 residues. CDR1 is SEHNR and CDR2 is FQNEAQ in the germline V gene (reference sequence). CDR3 DNA: TGTGCCAGCAGCTTCCCCCACGGGAGATCCTACGAGCAGTACTTC. Amino acids: CASSFPHGRSYEQYF.

In its sample, this clone was seen a few times. The chain employs TRBV9 and TRBJ1-6; weak D call: TRBD1 (6 bases). CDR3 length: 14 residues. From germline, CDR1 is SGDLS and CDR2 YYNGEE. Trimming stripped 3 bases from V and 6 bases from J, with 10 bases between. The CDR3 coding sequence is TGTGCCAGCAGCGCCGACAGGCTTAATTCACCCCTCCACTTT. This translates into CASSADRLNSPLHF.

J is TRBJ2-7 and V is TRBV9, with D possibly being TRBD1 (6 bases). Germline V lookup: CDR1 SGDLS, CDR2 YYNGEE. The CDR3 runs to 13 residues. Trimming shortened V by 3 bases and J by 2 bases, and 9 bases separated the two germline ends. CDR3 sequence (DNA): TGTGCCAGCAGCGCTGGGACACCCTACGAGCAGTACTTC. It yields the protein CASSAGTPYEQYF.

The J gene is TRBJ2-3, the V gene TRBV7-3; 8 bases are a match to TRBD1. The germline gives CDR1 SGHTA, CDR2 FQGTGA. Trimming at V came to 5 bases and at J to 9 bases, leaving 4 bases not matched to a gene. The CDR3 has 12 residues. The CDR3 DNA reads TGTGCCAGCAGCGCTGGACAGGGCACGCAGTATTTT. Protein: CASSAGQGTQYF.

This rearrangement joins TRBV19 to TRBJ2-1; a weak D match, TRBD1 (6 bases). V dropped 1 base and J dropped 3 bases, with 16 bases sitting between them. Germline V CDR1 and CDR2: LNHDA, SQIVND (reference sequence). This CDR3 spans 17 amino acids. DNA for the CDR3: TGTGCCAGTAGTATAGGGGCAGGGGACATCGTCTACAATGAGCAGTTCTTC. Amino acids: CASSIGAGDIVYNEQFF.

This chain links TRBV5-1 with TRBJ2-3; TRBD2 aligns across 16 bases. CDR3 length: 18 residues. The junction had 8 bases not matched to a gene; V was cut back by 3 bases and J by 4 bases. Looked up from germline, CDR1 is SGHRS and CDR2 is YFSETQ. In DNA form, the CDR3 reads TGCGCCAGCAGCTCGGGACTAGCGGGAGGGCCAAAGGCAGATACGCAGTATTTT. Residues: CASSSGLAGGPKADTQYF.

CDR3 residues: CASSIERQGSYTF. The CDR3 DNA reads TGTGCCAGTAGTATAGAGAGACAGGGGAGCTACACCTTC. The chain carries TRBV19 and TRBJ1-2; TRBD1 matches 8 bases. Germline assignment: CDR1 LNHDA and CDR2 SQIVND (reference sequence). This CDR3 has 13 residues. V lost 0 bases to trimming and J lost 9 bases; unmatched junction nucleotides: 3. Full variable domain (rest looked up from reference TRBV19 and TRBJ1-2): DGGITQSPKYLFRKEGQNVTLSCEQNLNHDAMYWYRQDPGQGLRLIYYSQIVNDFQKGDIAEGYSVSREKKESFPLTVTSAQKNPTAFYLCASSIERQGSYTFGSGTRLTVV.

The chain is built from TRBV6-5 and TRBJ1-1; D is uncertain. Per germline, CDR1 MNHEY and CDR2 SVGAGI. V gave up 5 bases and J gave up 0 bases, with 10 bases separating them. There are 14 residues in the CDR3. CDR3 DNA sequence: TGTGCCAGCAGTCTTCAGGCCCTGAACACTGAAGCTTTCTTT. This encodes CASSLQALNTEAFF.

This clone was observed a handful of times. This chain connects TRBV5-1 to TRBJ2-1; 13 bases agree with TRBD2. CDR3 length equals 16 residues. Germline V gene data show CDR1 as SGHRS and CDR2 as YFSETQ. Losses at the gene ends were 0 bases for V and 6 bases for J; bases not matched to a gene: 3. The CDR3 nucleotides are TGCGCCAGCAGCTTGGATGGACTAGCGGGAGTCAATGAGCAGTTCTTC. Protein product: CASSLDGLAGVNEQFF.

The CDR3 sequence is CASSLDSSGALQYF. The CDR3 region has the DNA TGCGCCAGCAGCTTGGATTCTAGCGGGGCCCTTCAGTACTTC. J is TRBJ2-5 and V is TRBV5-1, with 9 bases matching TRBD2. CDR1 is SGHRS and CDR2 is YFSETQ in the germline V gene. V shed 0 bases and J 11 bases; nucleotides not matched to a gene: 8. The CDR3 extends over 14 amino acids.

The CDR3 sequence is CASMGQETYEQYF. The CDR3 region has the DNA TGTGCCAGTATGGGACAGGAGACTTACGAGCAGTACTTC. The J gene is TRBJ2-7, the V gene TRBV19; 8 nucleotides agree with TRBD1. The CDR3 is 13 residues long. V shed 7 bases, J shed 4 bases, and the junction held 6 bases outside the gene matches. The germline gives CDR1 LNHDA, CDR2 SQIVND (reference sequence).

This chain uses TRBV4-2 with TRBJ2-2; 9 bases align to TRBD2. Germline V gene data show CDR1 as LGHNA and CDR2 as YNFKEQ. Trimming removed 0 bases from V and 5 bases from J; junction bases left unmatched: 16. This CDR3 is 20 amino acids long. The CDR3 DNA is TGTGCCAGCAGCCAAGATACTCTCGGGGCGGCTAGCGGGAAAACCGGGGAGCTGTTTTTT. Encoded protein: CASSQDTLGAASGKTGELFF.

V and J are TRBV5-1 and TRBJ2-7, with 10 bases fitting TRBD2. The CDR3 sequence is 16 residues long. Germline-derived CDR1 and CDR2 are SGHRS and YFSETQ. V lost 2 bases and J lost 2; bases outside the gene matches: 7. The CDR3 DNA reads TGCGCCAGCAGCTTAGGAGCGGGAGGGCGGGCCTACGAGCAGTACTTC. This gives the protein CASSLGAGGRAYEQYF. Full variable domain (outside the CDR3, taken from reference TRBV5-1 and TRBJ2-7): KAGVTQTPRYLIKTRGQQVTLSCSPISGHRSVSWYQQTPGQGLQFLFEYFSETQRNKGNFPGRFSGRQFSNSRSEMNVSTLELGDSALYLCASSLGAGGRAYEQYFGPGTRLTVT.

This clone was seen once. This chain connects TRBV5-1 to TRBJ2-5, with TRBD1 identical over 8 bases. V was clipped by 5 bases and J by 0 bases; unmatched bases: 6. The CDR3 consists of 15 residues. Germline V gene data show CDR1 as SGHRS and CDR2 as YFSETQ. The CDR3 spells CASRSTGADQETQYF. The CDR3 bases are TGCGCCAGCAGATCGACAGGGGCGGACCAAGAGACCCAGTACTTC.

J is TRBJ2-5 and V is TRBV5-6; possible D gene TRBD1, 6 bases. The CDR3 is 14 residues long. Trimming pared 4 bases from V and 5 bases from J, leaving 15 bases between. Germline loops: CDR1 SGHDT, CDR2 YYEEEE. In nucleotides, the CDR3 is TGTGCCAGCAGCCTAACAGGGTGGGTGGAGACCCAGTACTTC. Translated, it gives CASSLTGWVETQYF.

V and J are TRBV30 and TRBJ2-5, with TRBD1 as a possible D gene (5 bases). The CDR3 spans 15 residues. Germline-derived CDR1 and CDR2 are GTSNPN and SVGIG (reference sequence). The ends were cut back, 0 bases at V and 5 bases at J, with 16 bases in the middle. The DNA for the CDR3 is TGTGCCTGGAGTGTAGGAATCAGGGAACGGGAGACCCAGTACTTC. Amino acids: CAWSVGIRERETQYF.

The J gene is TRBJ2-3, the V gene TRBV7-9; 10 bases match TRBD1. The CDR3 is 14 residues long. J gave up 5 bases and V 5 bases, and 4 bases lay outside the gene matches. CDR1 is SEHNR and CDR2 is FQNEAQ in the germline V gene (reference sequence). The CDR3 sequence is CASSRQGAGDTQYF. The CDR3 coding sequence is TGTGCCAGCAGCCGACAGGGGGCTGGAGATACGCAGTATTTT.

This clone was detected many times. The V call is TRBV5-1, the J call TRBJ2-7; D might be TRBD1 (6 bases). V gave up 0 bases and J gave up 3 bases, with 10 bases separating them. Germline V lookup: CDR1 SGHRS, CDR2 YFSETQ. This CDR3 is built from 14 residues. The CDR3 protein is CASSLGLDSYEQYF. CDR3 DNA: TGCGCCAGCAGCTTGGGTTTGGACAGCTACGAGCAGTACTTC.

Written as DNA, the CDR3 is TGTGCCAGCAGTTTTCAGTACGAGCAGTACTTC. As protein: CASSFQYEQYF. The rearrangement uses TRBV12-3 or TRBV12-4 and TRBJ2-7; no clear D gene. The CDR3 spans 11 residues. Trimming removed 3 bases from V and 4 bases from J, with 4 bases in between.

The chain recombines TRBV5-1 with TRBJ2-1, with D perhaps matching TRBD1 (5 bases). Per germline, CDR1 SGHRS and CDR2 YFSETQ. V was trimmed by 3 bases and J by 0 bases, leaving 7 bases between them. The CDR3 contains 14 residues. The CDR3 coding sequence is TGCGCCAGCAGCTCAGACAGCTCCTACAATGAGCAGTTCTTC. Encoded protein: CASSSDSSYNEQFF. Full variable domain (remainder filled in from reference TRBV5-1 and TRBJ2-1): KAGVTQTPRYLIKTRGQQVTLSCSPISGHRSVSWYQQTPGQGLQFLFEYFSETQRNKGNFPGRFSGRQFSNSRSEMNVSTLELGDSALYLCASSSDSSYNEQFFGPGTRLTVL.

This chain uses TRBV5-8 with TRBJ2-5; TRBD2 agrees at 14 bases. The V gene end was trimmed by 4 bases and the J gene end by 4 bases; junction bases not matched to a gene: 6. This CDR3 region has 16 residues. Germline lookup yields CDR1 SGHTS and CDR2 YDEGEE. The CDR3 bases are TGTGCCAGCAGCATGGGACTAGCGGGAGCTCGAGAGACCCAGTACTTC. Protein: CASSMGLAGARETQYF.

The chain is built from TRBV27 and TRBJ2-3; a possible D gene is TRBD1 (6 bases). The germline V gene has CDR1 MNHEY and CDR2 SMNVEV (reference sequence). Trimming shortened V by 8 bases and J by 3 bases, and 12 bases separated the two germline ends. The CDR3 is 13 residues long. CDR3 coding DNA: TGTGCCAGCGGGATACAGGGAACAGATACGCAGTATTTT. Translated: CASGIQGTDTQYF.

This chain connects TRBV3-1 (or the pseudogene TRBV3-2) to TRBJ2-7; TRBD1 matches at 7 bases. This CDR3 region has 14 residues. V was pared by 0 bases and J by 3 bases, with 2 bases of the junction left unmatched. Looked up from germline, CDR1 is LGHDT and CDR2 is YNNKEL (reference sequence). The CDR3 region is CASSQEGGHYEQYF. The CDR3 bases are TGTGCCAGCAGCCAAGAAGGGGGCCACTACGAGCAGTACTTC.

V usage is TRBV12-3 or TRBV12-4 and J usage is TRBJ2-7; TRBD2 matches 12 bases. The CDR3 totals 13 residues. Losses at the gene ends were 6 bases for V and 12 bases for J; bases not matched to a gene: 9. CDR3: CASRAGTSGFGYF. DNA of the CDR3: TGTGCCAGCAGGGCCGGGACTAGCGGGTTTGGGTACTTC.

The chain carries TRBV28 and TRBJ2-3, with 7 nucleotides matching TRBD2. In germline, CDR1 is MDHEN, CDR2 SYDVKM. Trimming took 0 bases from V and 0 from J; bases not matched to a gene: 6. The CDR3 covers 17 residues. The CDR3 nucleotides are TGTGCCAGCAGTTTATGGAGGGGTAGCGGGAGCACAGATACGCAGTATTTT. This codes for CASSLWRGSGSTDTQYF.

In this sample, this clone turned up once. V usage is TRBV29-1 and J usage is TRBJ2-7; the match to TRBD1 covers 10 bases. Germline-derived CDR1 and CDR2 are SQVTM and ANQGSEA. V lost 6 bases to trimming and J lost 5 bases; unmatched junction nucleotides: 10. The CDR3 totals 14 residues. The CDR3 region is CSVLRDRGLNEQYF. The CDR3 DNA reads as TGCAGCGTCCTCCGGGACAGGGGCTTAAACGAGCAGTACTTC.

The V call is TRBV19, the J call TRBJ1-4, with 9 bases lining up with TRBD1. The junction had 10 bases not matched to a gene; V was cut back by 9 bases and J by 5 bases. Germline values: CDR1 LNHDA, CDR2 SQIVND (reference sequence). The CDR3 is 15 residues long. CDR3: CASTALGQGNEKLFF. CDR3 nucleotide sequence: TGTGCCAGCACAGCCCTCGGACAGGGGAATGAAAAACTGTTTTTT. Supplemented by reference TRBV19 and TRBJ1-4, the full variable domain reads DGGITQSPKYLFRKEGQNVTLSCEQNLNHDAMYWYRQDPGQGLRLIYYSQIVNDFQKGDIAEGYSVSREKKESFPLTVTSAQKNPTAFYLCASTALGQGNEKLFFGSGTQLSVL.

The chain recombines TRBV5-4 with TRBJ2-5; 9 bases map to TRBD1. This CDR3 has 16 residues. V lost 4 bases and J lost 0; bases outside the gene matches: 7. Per the germline V gene, CDR1 is SGHNT and CDR2 is YYREEE (reference sequence). In DNA, the CDR3 is TGTGCCAGCAGCGGGAAACAGGGGGCGAACCAAGAGACCCAGTACTTC. It specifies CASSGKQGANQETQYF.